The rows below give T cell receptor beta chains drawn from one sample of a study of cytomegalovirus exposure and HLA in healthy donors. The data were produced by immunoSEQ multiplex PCR, yet TCRdb's version contains in-frame clones alone and is incomplete. The table has hundreds of thousands of clones, about 75% seen once; the top ten hold approximately 1.8%. The sample taken for sequencing was PBMCs. The receptors here all came from a male donor in good health and CMV-seronegative. Each CDR3 is given with its conserved first and last residue. Each record gives: D gene, J gene, V gene, CDR3 DNA, CDR3 protein. A D gene is named only where the DNA matches it firmly.

d_call: TRBD2; j_call: TRBJ2-2; v_call: TRBV18; cdr3_nt: TGTGCCAGCTCACCACCGGCTAGCGGGAGCGGGGAGCTGTTTTTT; cdr3_aa: CASSPPASGSGELFF
d_call: .; j_call: TRBJ1-5; v_call: TRBV27; cdr3_nt: TGTGCCAGCAGTTTAAGGTTCCCATCGGGTAATCAGCCCCAGCATTTT; cdr3_aa: CASSLRFPSGNQPQHF
d_call: TRBD1; j_call: TRBJ1-2; v_call: TRBV28; cdr3_nt: TGTGCCAGCAGTCGGGGGGGGGACAGGGAGGTTGGCTACACCTTC; cdr3_aa: CASSRGGDREVGYTF
d_call: TRBD2; j_call: TRBJ2-7; v_call: TRBV29-1; cdr3_nt: TGCAGCGTTTCCGGGACTAGCGGGAGGTACGAGCAGTACTTC; cdr3_aa: CSVSGTSGRYEQYF
d_call: .; j_call: TRBJ2-7; v_call: TRBV18; cdr3_nt: TGTGCCAGCTCACCAGAGAACCCGGTGGAGCAGTACTTC; cdr3_aa: CASSPENPVEQYF
d_call: TRBD2; j_call: TRBJ2-5; v_call: TRBV19; cdr3_nt: TGTGCCAGTAGTACCCCTCGGGGGGGGAGAGAGACCCAGTACTTC; cdr3_aa: CASSTPRGGRETQYF
d_call: .; j_call: TRBJ2-7; v_call: TRBV5-1; cdr3_nt: TGCGCCAGCAGCTTGGCCGCCGCGGCGACCTACGAGCAGTACTTC; cdr3_aa: CASSLAAAATYEQYF
d_call: TRBD2; j_call: TRBJ2-7; v_call: TRBV11-2; cdr3_nt: TGTGCCAGCAGCTTAGAGTTCGGGGGGGGTGCCTACGAGCAGTACTTC; cdr3_aa: CASSLEFGGGAYEQYF
d_call: TRBD2; j_call: TRBJ2-1; v_call: TRBV6-1; cdr3_nt: TGTGCCAGCAGAGGGACTAGCGGGGGGGCTTTTGAGTTCTTC; cdr3_aa: CASRGTSGGAFEFF
d_call: TRBD1; j_call: TRBJ2-1; v_call: TRBV6-1; cdr3_nt: TGTGCCAACCTGGACAGGGTTTACAATGAGCAGTTCTTC; cdr3_aa: CANLDRVYNEQFF